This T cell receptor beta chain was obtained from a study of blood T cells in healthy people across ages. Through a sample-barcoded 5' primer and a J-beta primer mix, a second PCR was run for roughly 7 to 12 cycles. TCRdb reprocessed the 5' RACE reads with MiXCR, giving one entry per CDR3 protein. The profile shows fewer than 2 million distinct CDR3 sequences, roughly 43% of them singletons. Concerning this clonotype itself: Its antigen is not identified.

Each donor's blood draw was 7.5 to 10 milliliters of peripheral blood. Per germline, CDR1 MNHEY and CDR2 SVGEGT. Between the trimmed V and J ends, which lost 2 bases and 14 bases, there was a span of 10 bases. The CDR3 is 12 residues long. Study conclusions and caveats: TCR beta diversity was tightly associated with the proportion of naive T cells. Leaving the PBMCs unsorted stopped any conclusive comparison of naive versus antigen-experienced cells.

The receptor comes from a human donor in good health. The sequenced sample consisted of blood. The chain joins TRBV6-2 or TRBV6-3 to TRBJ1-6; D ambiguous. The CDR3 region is CASSYPVGTLHF. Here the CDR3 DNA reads TGTGCCAGCAGTTACCCGGTTGGAACCCTCCACTTT.